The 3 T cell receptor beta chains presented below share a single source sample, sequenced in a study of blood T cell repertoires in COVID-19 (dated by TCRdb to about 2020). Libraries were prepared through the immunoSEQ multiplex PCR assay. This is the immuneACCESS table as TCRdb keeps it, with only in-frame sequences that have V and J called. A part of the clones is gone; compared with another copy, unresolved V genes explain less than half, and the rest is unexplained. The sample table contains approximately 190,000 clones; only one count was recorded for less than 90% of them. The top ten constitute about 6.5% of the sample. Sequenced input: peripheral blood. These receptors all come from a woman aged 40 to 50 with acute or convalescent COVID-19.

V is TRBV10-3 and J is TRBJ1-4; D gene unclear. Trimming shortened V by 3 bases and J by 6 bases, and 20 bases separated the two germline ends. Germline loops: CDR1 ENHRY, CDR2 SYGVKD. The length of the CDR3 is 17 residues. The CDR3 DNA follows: TGTGCCATCAGTGAAGCTGGATGGGGAGTCCGTGATGAAAAACTGTTTTTT. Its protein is CAISEAGWGVRDEKLFF.

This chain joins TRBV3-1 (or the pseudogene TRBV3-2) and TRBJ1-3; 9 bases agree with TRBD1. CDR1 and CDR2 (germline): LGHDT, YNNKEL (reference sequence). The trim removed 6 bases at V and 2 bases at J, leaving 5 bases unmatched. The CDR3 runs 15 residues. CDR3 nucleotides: TGTGCCAGCAGTCCCGGGACAGGGACTGGAAACACCATATATTTT. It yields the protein CASSPGTGTGNTIYF.

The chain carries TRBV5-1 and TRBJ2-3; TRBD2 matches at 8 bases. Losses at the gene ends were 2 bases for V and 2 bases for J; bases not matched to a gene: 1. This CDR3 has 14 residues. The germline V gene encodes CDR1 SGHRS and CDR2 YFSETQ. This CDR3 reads CASSFGLATDTQYF. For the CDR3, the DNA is TGCGCCAGCAGCTTTGGACTAGCCACAGATACGCAGTATTTT.